The clone carrying this T cell receptor beta chain was seen only once. This record belongs to a study of T cell responses to AZD1222 COVID-19 vaccine. This CDR3 is built from 19 residues. CDR1 is LNHNV and CDR2 is YYDKDF in the germline V gene (reference sequence). V lost 4 bases and J 3 bases, leaving 27 bases between the germline ends. TCRdb keeps only in-frame clones here, not all; method: immunoSEQ multiplex PCR. The sample yields fewer than 200,000 clones, approximately 92% seen once. This sequence was found in an adult in good health. This chain connects TRBV15 to TRBJ1-2; TRBD1 is a possible D gene (6 bases). Source: peripheral blood, taken on day 0 of AZD1222 vaccination. The CDR3 nucleotides read TGTGCCACCAGCATTTCCGGGACATGGGAGTGGTGGGGCCACTATGGCTACACCTTC. Amino acids: CATSISGTWEWWGHYGYTF.